This T cell receptor (beta chain) was sequenced during a study of T cells after yellow fever vaccination (dated by TCRdb to between 2018 and 2021). For the study in its entirety: Libraries from fractions with low cell numbers were prepared with the SMART-Seq v4 Ultra Low Input RNA kit. To follow T-cell clones before and after primary and booster YFV17D yellow fever vaccination, bulk TCR alpha and beta repertoires were sequenced over time. Two healthy male donors, one aged 18 to 30 and one aged 30 to 40 years, were included in the cohort. Blood was drawn at multiple timepoints before and after primary and secondary immunization, with bulk PBMC replicates and cell subsets isolated. The full study reports these points: After the booster, most of the clones that had expanded following primary vaccination were detected again (96% of CD4 and more than 85% of CD8), which suggests that memory was broadly maintained. A small share of clonotypes was detected in both CD4 and CD8 compartments, with the overlap likely arising from convergent recombination. Because only two donors were included in the study, the extent to which the findings can be generalized is limited. Computational filtering was required because FACS-sorted repertoires could contain abundant contaminating clonotypes from the bulk population. The secondary T-cell response was weaker than the primary response but faster, peaking on day 5 instead of day 15.

The treatment or condition label on this specimen signifies: live attenuated yellow fever vaccine strain. PBMCs were isolated from peripheral blood using a standard Ficoll-Paque protocol. Dynabeads CD4 and CD8 positive selection kits were used to isolate CD4 and CD8 T-cell fractions. TriZol was used to extract RNA from bulk PBMCs, CD4 and CD8 fractions, and dextramer-positive and dextramer-negative fractions. This clonotype was counted ten times or more. Its target antigen remains unknown. No clone much larger than this one lies a single base away; base qualities are absent. There are 13 amino acids in the CDR3, from cysteine to phenylalanine inclusive. The entry retains the CDR3 DNA only, 39 bases that are in frame from base 1. According to the germline V gene (reference sequence), CDR1 reads MNHNY and CDR2 reads SVGAGI. V drops 2 bases and J drops 7 bases, leaving 8 bases in between. TCR cDNA was synthesized by 5'RACE template switching, through which a universal primer site and unique molecular identifiers were introduced. cDNA synthesis was primed from both the TCR alpha and TCR beta constant segments. Libraries were amplified in two PCR steps, with sample barcodes and sequencing adapters added in the second step. Libraries were sequenced on Illumina HiSeq 2500 (2x100 bp) or NovaSeq (2x150 bp). The paper's data handling went like this. Reads were demultiplexed and collapsed into UMI consensus sequences with MIGEC, and V(D)J alignment was performed with MiXCR. Vaccine-responding clonotypes were identified with edgeR using replicate PBMC samples, with FDR below 0.01 and a log2 fold change above 5 up to day 15 being required. CD4 or CD8 identity was assigned to each bulk clonotype according to whether the clonotype was present at higher abundance in the sequenced CD4 repertoire or the sequenced CD8 repertoire. TCRdb reanalyzed the raw reads on its own, using fastp at Q25 for trimming and MiXCR for clone calling, and kept in-frame beta chains. Rows with one shared CDR3 protein collapse into an entry with the most common genes and DNA. These V and J calls rely on TCRdb rather than the paper's analysis. The sample data list about 130,000 distinct CDR3 sequences, and 5% to 7.5% of these were observed just once. Approximately 0.67% of the sample is held by the ten biggest clonotypes.

The sequenced sample was CD4+ T cells sorted from PBMCs, obtained 10 days after the yellow fever booster vaccination. Here the chain combines TRBV6-6 and TRBJ2-2, and the D gene may be TRBD2, 6 bases matching. The receptor was derived from a man younger than 45 who received the YFV17D yellow fever vaccine. The CDR3 amino acid sequence is: CASSYQTSGELFF. The DNA sequence is TGTGCCAGCAGTTACCAGACTAGCGGGGAGCTGTTTTTT.